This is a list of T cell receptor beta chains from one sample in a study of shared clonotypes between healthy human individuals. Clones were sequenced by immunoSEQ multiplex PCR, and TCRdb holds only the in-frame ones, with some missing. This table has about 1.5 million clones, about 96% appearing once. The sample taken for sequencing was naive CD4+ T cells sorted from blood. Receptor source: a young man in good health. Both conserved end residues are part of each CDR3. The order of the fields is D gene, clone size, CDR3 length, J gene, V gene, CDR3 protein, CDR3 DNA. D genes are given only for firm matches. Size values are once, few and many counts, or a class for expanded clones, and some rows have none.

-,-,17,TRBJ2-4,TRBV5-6,CASSLSPGILAKNIQYF,TGTGCCAGCAGCTTGTCCCCCGGGATCTTAGCCAAAAACATTCAGTACTTC
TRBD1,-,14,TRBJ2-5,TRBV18,CASSPRQGWETQYF,TGTGCCAGCTCACCCCGACAGGGATGGGAGACCCAGTACTTC
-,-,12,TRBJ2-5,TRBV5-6,CASTRDTETQYF,TGTGCCAGCACTAGGGACACAGAGACCCAGTACTTC
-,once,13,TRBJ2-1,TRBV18,CASSPYQGNEQFF,TGTGCCAGCTCACCATATCAGGGCAATGAGCAGTTCTTC
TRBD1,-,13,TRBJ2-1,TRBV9,CASSVLQGDEQFF,TGTGCCAGCAGCGTACTACAGGGGGATGAGCAGTTCTTC
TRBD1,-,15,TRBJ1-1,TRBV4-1,CASSQGTGIYTEAFF,TGCGCCAGCAGCCAAGGGACAGGGATTTACACTGAAGCTTTCTTT
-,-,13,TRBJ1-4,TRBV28,CASRASFNEKLFF,TGTGCCAGCAGGGCATCCTTCAATGAAAAACTGTTTTTT
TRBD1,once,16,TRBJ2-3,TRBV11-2,CASSFGGTGRTDTQYF,TGTGCCAGCAGCTTTGGAGGGACAGGGCGGACAGATACGCAGTATTTT
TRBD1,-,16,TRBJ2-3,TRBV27,CASRPSRTGKTDTQYF,TGTGCCAGCAGACCTTCTCGGACAGGGAAGACAGATACGCAGTATTTT
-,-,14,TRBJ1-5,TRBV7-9,CASSSLSSNQPQHF,TGTGCCAGCAGCTCCCTCTCGAGCAATCAGCCCCAGCATTTT
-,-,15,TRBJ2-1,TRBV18,CASSPTLTWDNEQFF,TGTGCCAGCTCACCGACCTTGACCTGGGACAATGAGCAGTTCTTC
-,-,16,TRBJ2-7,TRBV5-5,CASSQGLKAGTYEQYF,TGTGCCAGCAGCCAAGGATTAAAGGCAGGAACCTACGAGCAGTACTTC
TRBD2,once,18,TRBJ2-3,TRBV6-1,CASSEAHYAGVSPDTQYF,TGTGCCAGCAGTGAAGCGCATTATGCGGGAGTTTCTCCAGATACGCAGTATTTT
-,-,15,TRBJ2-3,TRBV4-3,CASSQETGAPMEQYF,TGCGCCAGCAGCCAAGAGACGGGAGCCCCAATGGAGCAGTATTTT
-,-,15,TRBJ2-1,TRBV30,CAWSVTLGISNEQFF,TGTGCCTGGAGTGTGACCCTCGGGATTAGCAATGAGCAGTTCTTC
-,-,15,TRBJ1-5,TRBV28,CASSLGPYSNQPQHF,TGTGCCAGCAGTTTGGGACCTTATAGCAATCAGCCCCAGCATTTT
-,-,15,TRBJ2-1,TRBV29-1,CSVALSGARYNEQFF,TGCAGCGTTGCTCTTTCAGGGGCCCGCTACAATGAGCAGTTCTTC
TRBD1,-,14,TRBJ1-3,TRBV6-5,CASSLGQGWNTIYF,TGTGCCAGCAGCCTGGGACAGGGGTGGAACACCATATATTTT
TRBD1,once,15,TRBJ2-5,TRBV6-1,CASSEYYRGQETQYF,TGTGCCAGCAGTGAATATTACAGGGGCCAAGAGACCCAGTACTTC
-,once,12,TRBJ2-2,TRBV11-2,CASGRHTGELFF,TGTGCCAGCGGGCGGCACACCGGGGAGCTGTTTTTT
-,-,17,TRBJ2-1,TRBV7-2,CASSSPSGATVWGEQFF,TGTGCCAGCAGCTCCCCCAGCGGCGCGACAGTATGGGGTGAGCAGTTCTTC
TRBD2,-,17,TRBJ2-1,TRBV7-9,CASSPHLSSGGYNEQFF,TGTGCCAGCAGCCCCCATTTATCTAGCGGGGGGTACAATGAGCAGTTCTTC
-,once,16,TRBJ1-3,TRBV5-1,CASSFMETSSGNTIYF,TGCGCCAGCAGCTTCATGGAGACCAGCTCTGGAAACACCATATATTTT
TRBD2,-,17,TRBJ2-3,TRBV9,CASSVVSGGLSTDTQYF,TGTGCCAGCAGCGTAGTTTCGGGAGGGCTCAGCACAGATACGCAGTATTTT
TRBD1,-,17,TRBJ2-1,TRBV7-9,CASSPRSGQGKFYEQFF,TGTGCCAGCAGCCCAAGGTCGGGACAGGGGAAATTCTATGAGCAGTTCTTC
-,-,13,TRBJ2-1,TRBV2,CASSLSGDHEQFF,TGTGCCAGCAGTCTTTCGGGAGATCATGAGCAGTTCTTC
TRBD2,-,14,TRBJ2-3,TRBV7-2,CASGSSGAPDTQYF,TGTGCCAGCGGCTCTAGCGGGGCCCCAGATACGCAGTATTTT
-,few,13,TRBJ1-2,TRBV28,CASSPSGNYGYTF,TGTGCCAGCAGTCCCTCCGGGAACTATGGCTACACCTTC
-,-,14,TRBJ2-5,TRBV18,CASSPPALAETQYF,TGTGCCAGCTCACCACCGGCGTTGGCGGAGACCCAGTACTTC
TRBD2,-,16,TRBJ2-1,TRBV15,CATSRRLADSYNEQFF,TGTGCCACCAGCAGGAGACTAGCGGACTCCTACAATGAGCAGTTCTTC
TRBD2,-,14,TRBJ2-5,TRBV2,CASNVAGGEETQYF,TGTGCCAGCAATGTGGCGGGAGGGGAAGAGACCCAGTACTTC
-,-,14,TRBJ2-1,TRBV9,CASSVEAQNHEQFF,TGTGCCAGCAGCGTAGAGGCCCAAAACCATGAGCAGTTCTTC
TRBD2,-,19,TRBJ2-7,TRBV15,CATSRDLGTSELRPYEQYF,TGTGCCACCAGCAGAGATCTGGGGACTAGCGAACTTCGACCCTACGAGCAGTACTTC
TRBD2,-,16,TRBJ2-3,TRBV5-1,CASSRGLAEAADTQYF,TGCGCCAGCAGCCGGGGACTAGCGGAGGCGGCAGATACGCAGTATTTT
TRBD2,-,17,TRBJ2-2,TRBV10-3,CATSRTSGGVGTGELFF,TGTGCCACCTCGCGGACTAGCGGGGGGGTAGGCACCGGGGAGCTGTTTTTT
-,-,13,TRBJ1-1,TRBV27,CASSLRVTTEAFF,TGTGCCAGCAGTTTAAGGGTGACCACTGAAGCTTTCTTT
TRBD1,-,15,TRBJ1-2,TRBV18,CASSPPGTGTYGYTF,TGTGCCAGCTCACCACCAGGGACAGGGACCTATGGCTACACCTTC
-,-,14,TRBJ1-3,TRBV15,CATSRVDPGNTIYF,TGTGCCACCAGCAGAGTCGATCCTGGAAACACCATATATTTT
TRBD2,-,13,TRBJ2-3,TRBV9,CASSWDGGDTQYF,TGTGCCAGCAGCTGGGACGGGGGGGATACGCAGTATTTT
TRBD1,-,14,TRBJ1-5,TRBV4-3,CASSQAGGSQPQHF,TGCGCCAGCAGCCAAGCAGGGGGGTCTCAGCCCCAGCATTTT
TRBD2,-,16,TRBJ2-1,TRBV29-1,CSVGTSGRNWYNEQFF,TGCAGCGTTGGGACTAGCGGGAGAAATTGGTACAATGAGCAGTTCTTC
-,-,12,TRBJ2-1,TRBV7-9,CASSPVGNEQFF,TGTGCCAGCAGCCCGGTCGGTAATGAGCAGTTCTTC